These 26 T cell receptor beta chains originate from one sample sequenced in a study of CD8+ T cells in alopecia areata. RNA was extracted and reverse transcribed into cDNA as the sequencing template. Assay used: immunoSEQ multiplex PCR; TCRdb lists only in-frame clones, some missing. Of tens of thousands of clones listed, about 96% are singletons. The sample consisted of CD8+ T cells sorted from blood, taken at week 0. Receptors originate from a human donor with alopecia areata.

This clone was counted once. The CDR3 nucleotides are TGTGCCAGCAGCCCCGGAGGACGAGGAGGCAATCAGCCCCAGCATTTT. Residues: CASSPGGRGGNQPQHF. V and J are TRBV7-6 and TRBJ1-5; unclear D gene. Looked up from germline, CDR1 is SGHVS and CDR2 is FNYEAQ. The CDR3 spans 16 residues. V lost 5 bases, J lost 2 bases, and 16 bases lay in between.

This chain joins TRBV29-1 and TRBJ2-7; a weak D match, TRBD2 (6 bases). The CDR3 covers 11 residues. Germline V gene sequence: CDR1 SQVTM, CDR2 ANQGSEA. The V end lost 6 bases, the J end lost 4 bases, and 10 bases lay between the germline ends. The CDR3 loop is CSVAGTYEQYF. The CDR3 nucleotides are TGCAGCGTCGCGGGGACTTACGAGCAGTACTTC.

J is TRBJ2-7 and V is TRBV7-2; D remains ambiguous. CDR1 and CDR2 from the germline V gene are SGHTA and FQGNSA. The CDR3 is 14 residues long. V shed 6 bases and J shed 1 base, with 13 bases lying between them. The CDR3 DNA follows: TGTGCCAGCAGTGTGACGGGCCAATCCTACGAGCAGTACTTC. Encoded protein: CASSVTGQSYEQYF.

In regard to this clone: An end of the junction differs from the germline gene, which may be a read error. The V and J genes are TRBV4-1 and TRBJ2-1; D not certain. Looked up from germline, CDR1 is MGHRA and CDR2 is YSYEKL. CDR3 length equals 14 residues. The DNA of the CDR3 is TGCGCCAGCAGTCAAGAAACCTCCTACAATGAGCAGTTCTTC. Translating gives CASSQETSYNEQFF.

The V gene is TRBV6-4, the J gene TRBJ2-3; 12 bases line up with TRBD2. V was clipped by 3 bases and J by 4 bases; unmatched bases: 2. Germline lookup yields CDR1 MRHNA and CDR2 SNTAGT. The CDR3 is made up of 15 amino acids. The CDR3 bases are TGTGCCAGCAGTGAGACTAGCGGGGGCTCAGATACGCAGTATTTT. Amino acid sequence: CASSETSGGSDTQYF.

V is TRBV7-9 and J is TRBJ2-7; D unresolved. The V gene lost 4 bases and the J gene lost 0 bases, with 13 bases spanning the gap. CDR1 and CDR2 from the germline V gene are SEHNR and FQNEAQ (reference sequence). The length of the CDR3 is 15 residues. DNA for the CDR3: TGTGCCAGCAGCTCGGTACCCCCTAGCTCCTACGAGCAGTACTTC. It yields the protein CASSSVPPSSYEQYF. Full variable domain (missing parts from reference TRBV7-9 and TRBJ2-7): DTGVSQNPRHKITKRGQNVTFRCDPISEHNRLYWYRQTLGQGPEFLTYFQNEAQLEKSRLLSDRFSAERPKGSFSTLEIQRTEQGDSAMYLCASSSVPPSSYEQYFGPGTRLTVT.

This chain uses TRBV29-1 with TRBJ1-2, with 10 bases identical to TRBD1. CDR1 SQVTM and CDR2 ANQGSEA come from the germline V gene. Unmatched junction bases numbered 6, after V lost 8 bases and J lost 0 bases. The CDR3 has 14 amino acids. DNA for the CDR3: TGCAGCTCATGGGGGACAGGGGCTAACTATGGCTACACCTTC. Translating gives CSSWGTGANYGYTF.

This chain connects TRBV7-9 to TRBJ1-1; 8 positions agree with TRBD1. The CDR3 has 15 residues. The germline gives CDR1 SEHNR, CDR2 FQNEAQ (reference sequence). V lost 1 base to trimming and J lost 6 bases; unmatched junction nucleotides: 7. Here the CDR3 reads CASSLEGQGKAEAFF. CDR3 coding DNA: TGTGCCAGCAGCTTAGAAGGACAGGGAAAAGCTGAAGCTTTCTTT.

The genes are TRBV10-3 and TRBJ1-2, with unresolved D. Trimming removed 3 bases from V and 4 bases from J, with 12 bases in between. The germline V gene has CDR1 ENHRY and CDR2 SYGVKD. This CDR3 is built from 14 residues. The CDR3: CAISEGRTSYGYTF. The DNA of the CDR3 is TGTGCCATCAGTGAAGGAAGGACTTCCTATGGCTACACCTTC.

The J gene is TRBJ1-6, the V gene TRBV5-1; 10 positions match TRBD1. The V gene end was trimmed by 4 bases and the J gene end by 7 bases; junction bases not matched to a gene: 14. This CDR3 contains 18 residues. Germline V lookup: CDR1 SGHRS, CDR2 YFSETQ. CDR3 sequence: CASSLYRDRGFENSPLHF. The DNA for the CDR3 is TGCGCCAGCAGCCTCTATCGGGACAGGGGATTCGAAAATTCACCCCTCCACTTT. Based on the CDR3 plus reference TRBV5-1 and TRBJ1-6, the full variable domain is KAGVTQTPRYLIKTRGQQVTLSCSPISGHRSVSWYQQTPGQGLQFLFEYFSETQRNKGNFPGRFSGRQFSNSRSEMNVSTLELGDSALYLCASSLYRDRGFENSPLHFGNGTRLTVT.

V is TRBV18 and J is TRBJ2-1; TRBD1 aligns across 7 bases. This CDR3 spans 13 amino acids. The ends lost 3 bases at V and 5 bases at J; junction bases unmatched: 1. Germline V gene lookup returns CDR1 KGHSH and CDR2 LQKENI. CDR3 protein: CASSPDRNNEQFF. The CDR3, as DNA: TGTGCCAGCTCACCGGACAGGAACAATGAGCAGTTCTTC. The full variable domain, its missing parts supplied by reference TRBV18 and TRBJ2-1, is NAGVMQNPRHLVRRRGQEARLRCSPMKGHSHVYWYRQLPEEGLKFMVYLQKENIIDESGMPKERFSAEFPKEGPSILRIQQVVRGDSAAYFCASSPDRNNEQFFGPGTRLTVL.

The sample holds one count of this clone. The rearrangement links TRBV10-3 to TRBJ1-2, with D possibly TRBD1 on 6 matching bases. Germline CDR1 ENHRY, CDR2 SYGVKD. The V and J ends lost 3 bases and 8 bases respectively, with 22 bases between them. The CDR3 is made up of 16 amino acids. CDR3 amino acids: CAISDFKVEGGPGYTF. The CDR3 DNA reads as TGTGCCATCAGTGATTTTAAAGTCGAGGGGGGCCCGGGCTACACCTTC.

This sequence joins TRBV30 and TRBJ2-7; D unresolved. Germline CDR1 is GTSNPN and CDR2 is SVGIG (reference sequence). This CDR3 contains 13 residues. Trimming pared 1 base from V and 3 bases from J, leaving 10 bases between. The CDR3 nucleotides read TGTGCCTGGAGTGGTGGCAGTAACTACGAGCAGTACTTC. It yields the protein CAWSGGSNYEQYF. Full variable domain (missing parts from reference TRBV30 and TRBJ2-7): SQTIHQWPATLVQPVGSPLSLECTVEGTSNPNLYWYRQAAGRGLQLLFYSVGIGQISSEVPQNLSASRPQDRQFILSSKKLLLSDSGFYLCAWSGGSNYEQYFGPGTRLTVT.

This chain uses TRBV6-5 with TRBJ2-6; D remains ambiguous. Germline assignment: CDR1 MNHEY and CDR2 SVGAGI. The germline V and J ends were trimmed by 4 bases and 5 bases, with 6 bases remaining between them. This CDR3 has 13 amino acids. The CDR3 nucleotides read TGTGCCAGCAGTTCCCTCAGGGCCAACGTCCTGACTTTC. This sequence encodes CASSSLRANVLTF.

This chain connects TRBV30 to TRBJ1-1, with unresolved D. This CDR3 is built from 11 residues. The V gene lost 5 bases and the J gene lost 1 base, with 5 bases spanning the gap. CDR1 and CDR2 from the germline V gene are GTSNPN and SVGIG (reference sequence). CDR3 protein: CAWEANTEAFF. As DNA, the CDR3 is TGTGCCTGGGAAGCGAACACTGAAGCTTTCTTT.

This sequence joins TRBV7-8 and TRBJ1-1; D is uncertain. CDR1 is SGHVS, CDR2 FQNEAQ, per germline. V lost 5 bases and J lost 7, with 14 bases in between. The CDR3 runs 13 residues. The DNA of the CDR3 is TGTGCCAGCAGCGATCGGGTGGCCGTTGAAGCTTTCTTT. Translating gives CASSDRVAVEAFF.

The chain uses TRBV7-7 and TRBJ2-1, with D unclear. V was trimmed by 4 bases and J by 4 bases, leaving 14 bases between them. The CDR3 has 15 residues. Per germline, CDR1 SSHAT and CDR2 FNYEAQ (reference sequence). CDR3 protein: CASSSYQVSYNEQFF. The CDR3 DNA follows: TGTGCCAGCAGCTCCTACCAGGTATCGTACAATGAGCAGTTCTTC.

V usage is TRBV6-9 and J usage is TRBJ2-1, with D perhaps assigned TRBD1 or TRBD2 (6 bases each). The germline V and J ends were trimmed by 3 bases and 8 bases, with 11 bases remaining between them. Germline loops: CDR1 MNHGY, CDR2 SVAAGI. The CDR3 spans 13 residues. This CDR3 is CASSYSGADEQFF. The CDR3 DNA follows: TGTGCCAGCAGTTACTCGGGGGCTGATGAGCAGTTCTTC.

The V and J genes are TRBV4-2 and TRBJ2-1; 10 bases match TRBD2. The trim removed 0 bases at V and 9 bases at J, leaving 14 bases unmatched. Per germline, CDR1 LGHNA and CDR2 YNFKEQ. The CDR3 contains 18 residues. This chain's CDR3 is CASSQDGAGGPGFGEQFF. In DNA, the CDR3 is TGTGCCAGCAGCCAAGATGGAGCGGGGGGGCCGGGCTTCGGTGAGCAGTTCTTC.

The chain links TRBV18 to TRBJ2-3; D is perhaps TRBD2 (6 bases). This CDR3 comprises 17 residues. Germline-derived CDR1 and CDR2 are KGHSH and LQKENI. Trimming stripped 3 bases from V and 2 bases from J, with 18 bases between. CDR3 residues: CASSPKFAGGLTDTQYF. The CDR3 DNA is TGTGCCAGCTCACCCAAATTTGCCGGGGGTCTCACAGATACGCAGTATTTT.

The gene calls are TRBV4-1 and TRBJ1-1; 7 bases fit TRBD1. This CDR3 region has 17 residues. The V gene end was trimmed by 6 bases and the J gene end by 4 bases; junction bases not matched to a gene: 17. The germline V gene encodes CDR1 MGHRA and CDR2 YSYEKL. In DNA form, the CDR3 reads TGCGCCAGCAGACACCAGGGGGGGGGCGCCTCGAGCACTGAAGCTTTCTTT. Protein product: CASRHQGGGASSTEAFF.

The chain links TRBV2 to TRBJ1-5; D gene ambiguous. There are 13 residues in the CDR3. The V gene's germline CDR1 is SNHLY and CDR2 FYNNEI. The ends were cut back, 3 bases at V and 5 bases at J, with 8 bases in the middle. CDR3 loop: CASSEKDYQPQHF. The CDR3 region has the DNA TGTGCCAGCAGTGAGAAGGATTATCAGCCCCAGCATTTT.

V is TRBV19 and J is TRBJ2-7, with a weak D call TRBD1 (7 bases). Trimming took 6 bases from V and 3 from J, leaving 30 bases between them. Germline V gene lookup returns CDR1 LNHDA and CDR2 SQIVND (reference sequence). The CDR3 spans 19 residues. CDR3 amino acids: CASSPGQPAGRERVYEQYF. For the CDR3, the DNA is TGTGCCAGTAGCCCGGGACAGCCTGCGGGAAGGGAGAGGGTCTACGAGCAGTACTTC.

V and J are TRBV19 and TRBJ2-2, with D perhaps TRBD1 (5 bases). Trimming shortened V by 3 bases and J by 6 bases, and 11 bases separated the two germline ends. The V gene's germline CDR1 is LNHDA and CDR2 SQIVND (reference sequence). The CDR3 runs to 14 residues. The CDR3 nucleotides are TGTGCCAGTAGTATGGGGCTGCCCCCCGGGGAGCTGTTTTTT. Translating gives CASSMGLPPGELFF.

The chain employs TRBV5-1 and TRBJ1-3; D unresolved. This CDR3 has 16 amino acids. The germline V gene has CDR1 SGHRS and CDR2 YFSETQ. V was trimmed by 4 bases and J by 0 bases, leaving 14 bases between them. This chain's CDR3 is CASSPAGESSGNTIYF. The CDR3 DNA is TGCGCCAGCAGCCCGGCCGGCGAGAGCTCTGGAAACACCATATATTTT.

The chain combines TRBV2 with TRBJ2-7; D ambiguous. V lost 0 bases, J lost 0 bases, and 6 bases lay in between. CDR1 SNHLY and CDR2 FYNNEI come from the germline V gene. The CDR3 consists of 14 residues. The CDR3 DNA sequence: TGTGCCAGCAGTGAAGCCCCCGGCTCCTACGAGCAGTACTTC. Protein sequence: CASSEAPGSYEQYF.